This is a list of T cell receptor beta chains from one sample in a study of T cells in Graves' hyperthyroidism and ophthalmopathy. MiXCR, run by TCRdb on the multiplex PCR reads, gives a single entry per CDR3 protein. The sample includes roughly 380,000 distinct CDR3 sequences, 11% to 15% seen only once; the top ten take 8% to 13%. The sample comprised blood. These receptors originate from a woman aged 55-70 years with Graves' hyperthyroidism. Both conserved end residues are part of each CDR3. Fields, in order: V gene, J gene, CDR3 protein.

V: TRBV7-9
J: TRBJ2-2
CDR3: CASSFGEPNTGELFF

V: TRBV6-5
J: TRBJ2-3
CDR3: CASSYSHSSYTDTQYF

V: TRBV7-9
J: TRBJ2-7
CDR3: CASSLGQATCEQYF

V: TRBV6-1
J: TRBJ2-1
CDR3: CASKSSSGTGGYEQFF

V: TRBV6-6
J: TRBJ1-1
CDR3: CASSYSGYTEAFF

V: TRBV9
J: TRBJ2-3
CDR3: CASSVAPDRSHTQYF

V: TRBV5-1
J: TRBJ1-6
CDR3: CASSLQGWTLGSYNSPLHF

V: TRBV5-1
J: TRBJ2-7
CDR3: CASSSPRLPGLAFYEQYF

V: TRBV7-9
J: TRBJ2-5
CDR3: CASDFGDSGGYQETQYF

V: TRBV12-3/TRBV12-4
J: TRBJ2-1
CDR3: CASRGLHEQFF

V: TRBV28
J: TRBJ2-7
CDR3: CASSGARSQGAYEQYF

V: TRBV20-1
J: TRBJ2-7
CDR3: CSAVTGVHEQYF

V: TRBV15
J: TRBJ2-7
CDR3: CATGGAGYEQYF

V: TRBV6-1
J: TRBJ2-7
CDR3: CATRQGQGAYEQYF

V: TRBV19
J: TRBJ2-1
CDR3: CASGGRRERRNEQFF

V: TRBV12-3/TRBV12-4
J: TRBJ2-2
CDR3: CASILGGTNAGELFF

V: TRBV2
J: TRBJ2-1
CDR3: CASMGLAGATEQFF

V: TRBV7-2
J: TRBJ1-5
CDR3: CASSSIVGPQHF

V: TRBV7-9
J: TRBJ2-1
CDR3: CASSLDWTSGRVLYNEQFF

V: TRBV20-1
J: TRBJ2-7
CDR3: CSAGGLSYEQYF

V: TRBV5-8
J: TRBJ2-5
CDR3: CASSPWPAGRQETQYF

V: TRBV30
J: TRBJ1-5
CDR3: CAWSQGAGQPQHF

V: TRBV2
J: TRBJ1-1
CDR3: CASSRKVGVNTEAFF

V: TRBV28
J: TRBJ2-7
CDR3: CASRSSGFSYEQYF

V: TRBV18
J: TRBJ2-5
CDR3: CASSRPPSQETLYF

V: TRBV3-1
J: TRBJ2-7
CDR3: CASSQDPGTSYEQYF

V: TRBV4-1
J: TRBJ1-1
CDR3: CASSQEFTLRGRMNTEAFF

V: TRBV3-1
J: TRBJ2-1
CDR3: CASSLGTGVAEQFF

V: TRBV11-2
J: TRBJ2-5
CDR3: CASSFREQETQYF

V: TRBV7-9
J: TRBJ2-1
CDR3: CASSLGSAGEQFF

V: TRBV18
J: TRBJ1-2
CDR3: CASSPPTGFSYGYTF

V: TRBV6-2/TRBV6-3
J: TRBJ1-5
CDR3: CASSAGTRSLMIAQPQHF